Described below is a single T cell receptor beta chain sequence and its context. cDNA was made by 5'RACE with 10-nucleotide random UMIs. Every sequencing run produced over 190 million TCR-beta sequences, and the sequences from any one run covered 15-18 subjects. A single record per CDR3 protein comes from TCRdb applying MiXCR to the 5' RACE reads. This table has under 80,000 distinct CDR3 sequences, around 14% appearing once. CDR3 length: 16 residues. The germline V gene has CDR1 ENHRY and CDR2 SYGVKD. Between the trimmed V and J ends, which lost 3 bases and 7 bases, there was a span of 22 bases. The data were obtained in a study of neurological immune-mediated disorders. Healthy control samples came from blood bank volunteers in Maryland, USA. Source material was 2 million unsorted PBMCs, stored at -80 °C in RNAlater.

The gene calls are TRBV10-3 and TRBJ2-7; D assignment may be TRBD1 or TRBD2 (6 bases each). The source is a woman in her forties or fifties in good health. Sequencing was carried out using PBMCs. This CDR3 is CAISDPGGPHMEEQYF. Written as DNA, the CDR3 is TGTGCCATCAGTGATCCCGGGGGCCCCCACATGGAAGAGCAGTACTTC.